Shown below are 25 T cell receptor beta chains from a single sample sequenced in a study of blood T cell repertoires in COVID-19. Clones were sequenced by immunoSEQ multiplex PCR, and TCRdb holds only the in-frame ones, with some missing. Of just under 350,000 clones in the sample, around nine tenths were seen once. Material for sequencing was peripheral blood. The receptor source for this set is a woman younger than 30 who had recovered from COVID-19.

The chain is built from TRBV7-6 and TRBJ2-7; D remains ambiguous. CDR3 length equals 17 residues. Germline lookup yields CDR1 SGHVS and CDR2 FNYEAQ. Trimming took off 3 bases at V and 3 bases at J, with 21 bases between the two ends. The CDR3 bases are TGTGCCAGCAGCTTGGTCAGGATTGAACCCATTGGCTACGAGCAGTACGTC. This sequence encodes CASSLVRIEPIGYEQYV.

This chain links TRBV27 with TRBJ2-3, with D maybe TRBD2 (5 bases). There are 16 residues in the CDR3. With 8 bases removed from V and 7 bases from J, the gap between germline ends came to 25 bases. From germline, CDR1 is MNHEY and CDR2 SMNVEV (reference sequence). CDR3 sequence reads: CASYPDWPGGRYTQYF. The CDR3 nucleotides read TGTGCCAGCTATCCAGATTGGCCCGGAGGCCGGTATACGCAGTATTTT.

The sample holds one count of this clone. This chain connects TRBV6-2 or TRBV6-3 to TRBJ2-6; 8 nucleotides line up with TRBD2. The CDR3 totals 18 residues. V dropped 2 bases and J dropped 1; count of bases not matched to a gene: 7. The germline V gene encodes CDR1 MNHEY and CDR2 SVGEGT. The CDR3 protein is CASSYVREGLSGANVLTF. CDR3 in DNA: TGTGCCAGCAGTTACGTCCGGGAGGGCCTATCTGGGGCCAACGTCCTGACTTTC.

The chain is built from TRBV5-8 and TRBJ2-2; 8 positions agree with TRBD2. The CDR3 consists of 19 residues. V lost 9 bases, J lost 4 bases, and 23 bases stayed unmatched. Germline loops: CDR1 SGHTS, CDR2 YDEGEE. This CDR3 is CATSPKAGEVIPGTGELFF. The CDR3 coding sequence is TGTGCCACCTCCCCTAAAGCGGGAGAGGTAATTCCGGGCACCGGGGAGCTGTTTTTT.

This rearrangement joins TRBV27 to TRBJ2-7; 9 positions agree with TRBD2. CDR1 and CDR2 (germline): MNHEY, SMNVEV (reference sequence). The CDR3 runs to 15 residues. V shed 6 bases and J 0 bases; nucleotides not matched to a gene: 6. In DNA, the CDR3 is TGTGCCAGCAGCCTAGCGGGATATGGCTCCTACGAGCAGTACGTC. Translated: CASSLAGYGSYEQYV.

As concerns this clone: The CDR3 ends on some other residue instead of the conserved phenylalanine or tryptophan, so this is likely a read error. The limits of the CDR3 on the DNA are not certain, so only TCRdb's listed CDR3 is given. The chain has TRBV6-4 and TRBJ2-7; TRBD2 is the table's D call and was not checked against the DNA. From its first to its last residue, the CDR3 has 11 amino acids. Germline CDR1 and CDR2: MRHNA and SNTAGT. The CDR3: CASSPPTSGRG.

The chain recombines TRBV9 with TRBJ2-1; TRBD2 might be the D (6 bases). Germline CDR1 reads SGDLS; CDR2 reads YYNGEE. Trimming left V 3 bases short and J 0 bases short, with 16 bases between. CDR3 size: 17 residues. CDR3 in amino acids: CASSATIAEYSYNEQFF. The CDR3, as DNA: TGTGCCAGCAGCGCTACTATAGCGGAGTACTCCTACAATGAGCAGTTCTTC.

The J gene is TRBJ1-1, the V gene TRBV19, with 9 positions matching TRBD1. V shed 3 bases and J 0 bases; nucleotides not matched to a gene: 11. Germline V gene data show CDR1 as LNHDA and CDR2 as SQIVND (reference sequence). CDR3 length equals 18 residues. In DNA, the CDR3 is TGTGCCAGTAGTATGGGCCGACAGGGGGGAAGAATGAACACTGAAGCTTTCTTT. Protein sequence: CASSMGRQGGRMNTEAFF.

The J gene is TRBJ2-1, the V gene TRBV7-2; TRBD2 matches at 10 bases. The CDR3 loop spans 19 amino acids. The germline V gene encodes CDR1 SGHTA and CDR2 FQGNSA. The junction had 9 bases not matched to a gene; V was cut back by 1 base and J by 0 bases. The CDR3, as DNA: TGTGCCAGCAGCTTAGTGGCTAGCGGGAGCAGAAGCTCCTACAATGAGCAGTTCTTC. Amino acids: CASSLVASGSRSSYNEQFF.

This chain links TRBV5-4 with TRBJ1-1; D is undetermined. CDR1 is SGHNT and CDR2 is YYREEE in the germline V gene (reference sequence). The CDR3 length is 13 residues. The V gene lost 3 bases and the J gene lost 6 bases, with 12 bases spanning the gap. CDR3 loop: CASSSPLGSEAFF. As DNA, the CDR3 is TGTGCCAGCAGCTCACCCCTCGGGTCTGAAGCTTTCTTT.

The chain has TRBV19 and TRBJ2-1; TRBD2 aligns across 10 bases. From germline, CDR1 is LNHDA and CDR2 SQIVND (reference sequence). V lost 5 bases to trimming and J lost 15 bases; unmatched junction nucleotides: 13. The CDR3 sequence is 14 residues long. CDR3 residues: CASSPYLLAGVLFF. The DNA for the CDR3 is TGTGCCAGTAGTCCCTATTTGCTAGCGGGAGTTCTGTTCTTC.

This chain links TRBV30 with TRBJ1-2, with D unclear. Germline V gene data show CDR1 as GTSNPN and CDR2 as SVGIG (reference sequence). Trimming took 0 bases from V and 4 from J, leaving 15 bases between them. The CDR3 extends over 15 amino acids. CDR3 loop: CAWSVPTHAAYGYTF. CDR3 in DNA: TGTGCCTGGAGTGTTCCGACACACGCCGCCTATGGCTACACCTTC.

This clone appeared a single time. The chain employs TRBV24-1 and TRBJ1-5; D is undetermined. Looked up from germline, CDR1 is KGHDR and CDR2 is SFDVKD. Between the trimmed V and J ends, which lost 5 bases and 0 bases, there was a span of 13 bases. CDR3 length: 16 residues. The CDR3 region has the DNA TGTGCCACCAGTGGGGCAGGAGGTCCTAGCAATCAGCCCCAGCATTTT. The encoded protein is CATSGAGGPSNQPQHF.

The chain is built from TRBV7-9 and TRBJ2-1; D gene unclear. Germline lookup yields CDR1 SEHNR and CDR2 FQNEAQ (reference sequence). Trimming removed 1 base from V and 5 bases from J, with 6 bases in between. The CDR3 spans 13 residues. CDR3 bases: TGTGCCAGCAGCTTAGACTCAAACAATGAGCAGTTCTTC. Translating it yields CASSLDSNNEQFF. Supplemented by reference TRBV7-9 and TRBJ2-1, the full variable domain reads DTGVSQNPRHKITKRGQNVTFRCDPISEHNRLYWYRQTLGQGPEFLTYFQNEAQLEKSRLLSDRFSAERPKGSFSTLEIQRTEQGDSAMYLCASSLDSNNEQFFGPGTRLTVL.

The chain joins TRBV11-3 to TRBJ2-1, with D maybe TRBD2 (5 bases). Germline V gene lookup returns CDR1 SGHNT and CDR2 YENEEA. CDR3 length equals 15 residues. V lost 1 base to trimming and J lost 7 bases, with 14 bases between them. CDR3 sequence reads: CASSLVPGMLNEQFF. The CDR3, as DNA: TGTGCCAGCAGCTTAGTTCCGGGGATGCTTAATGAGCAGTTCTTC.

The V and J genes are TRBV6-6 and TRBJ1-2; the D is unclear. Trimming pared 6 bases from V and 5 bases from J, leaving 7 bases between. CDR1 MNHNY and CDR2 SVGAGI come from the germline V gene (reference sequence). The CDR3 spans 11 residues. The CDR3 DNA reads as TGTGCCAGCAGGGCAGGTTATGGCTACACCTTC. This gives the protein CASRAGYGYTF.

V gene TRBV6-1 combines with J gene TRBJ1-1, with 9 bases matching TRBD1. The CDR3 has 15 residues. Unmatched junction bases numbered 6, after V lost 6 bases and J lost 1 base. Germline V gene lookup returns CDR1 MNHNS and CDR2 SASEGT. CDR3 DNA sequence: TGTGCCAGCAGCCGCGGGACAGGGAAGAACACTGAAGCTTTCTTT. This translates into CASSRGTGKNTEAFF.

V is TRBV4-3 and J is TRBJ1-4; D remains ambiguous. This CDR3 is built from 14 residues. Germline V gene sequence: CDR1 LGHNA, CDR2 YSLEER. Deletions cut 2 bases from V and 5 bases from J, with 9 bases between. This CDR3 is CASSQRSLNEKLFF. The CDR3 DNA reads as TGCGCCAGCAGCCAAAGGAGCCTGAATGAAAAACTGTTTTTT.

This sequence joins TRBV11-3 and TRBJ2-1; D call uncertain. The CDR3 sequence is 14 residues long. Germline CDR1 reads SGHNT; CDR2 reads YENEEA. V was pared by 0 bases and J by 2 bases, with 5 bases between. CDR3 nucleotides: TGTGCCAGCAGCTTAGAACAGACCTACAATGAGCAGTTCTTC. It translates to CASSLEQTYNEQFF.

The chain uses TRBV7-9 and TRBJ1-3; D remains unclear. Germline V CDR1 and CDR2: SEHNR, FQNEAQ (reference sequence). With 7 bases removed from V and 4 bases from J, the gap between germline ends came to 23 bases. CDR3 length: 17 amino acids. The CDR3 nucleotides are TGTGCCAGCAATGAGTTACTCAGAACCGAGAGGGGAAACACCATATATTTT. Translating gives CASNELLRTERGNTIYF.

V gene TRBV6-2 or TRBV6-3 combines with J gene TRBJ2-7; 7 bases match TRBD1. This CDR3 comprises 12 residues. Germline V lookup: CDR1 MNHEY, CDR2 SVGEGT. The trim removed 6 bases at V and 3 bases at J, leaving 2 bases unmatched. CDR3 nucleotide sequence: TGTGCCAGCAGCCGACAGGGCTACGAGCAGTACGTC. Translated: CASSRQGYEQYV.

The chain carries TRBV7-5 and TRBJ2-7; the DNA was not used to check the table's D call, TRBD1. The tail of the sequence fits TRBJ2-5 better, so the J call may be wrong. TRBV7-5 counts as a pseudogene. The CDR3 loop spans 18 amino acids. CDR3: CARSLKGNGDTPQETQYF. The CDR3 nucleotides are TGTGCCAGAAGCTTAAAAGGAAATGGGGACACCCCCCAAGAGACCCAGTACTTC.

The rearrangement uses TRBV5-1 and TRBJ1-1, with D perhaps matching TRBD1 (6 bases). The V end was cut by 4 bases, the J end by 0 bases, with 10 bases between. This CDR3 is 14 amino acids long. Per germline, CDR1 SGHRS and CDR2 YFSETQ. CDR3: CASSPAGVNTEAFF. The CDR3 nucleotides are TGCGCCAGCAGCCCAGCAGGGGTGAACACTGAAGCTTTCTTT.

The rearrangement joins TRBV6-2 or TRBV6-3 to TRBJ1-4, with 9 bases lining up with TRBD1. The germline V gene encodes CDR1 MNHEY and CDR2 SVGEGT. The CDR3 consists of 15 residues. V dropped 5 bases and J dropped 6; count of bases not matched to a gene: 7. The CDR3 region has the DNA TGTGCCAGCAGTACACCGGGACAGGGACATGAAAAACTGTTTTTT. This translates into CASSTPGQGHEKLFF.

The rearrangement uses TRBV15 and TRBJ2-1; unclear D gene. CDR1 LNHNV and CDR2 YYDKDF come from the germline V gene (reference sequence). With 2 bases removed from V and 9 bases from J, the gap between germline ends came to 17 bases. The CDR3 sequence is 15 residues long. The CDR3 nucleotides read TGTGCCACCAGCAGATATATCGACGTTTCGGGTGAGCAGTTCTTC. Translation: CATSRYIDVSGEQFF. The complete variable domain, with remaining parts taken from reference TRBV15 and TRBJ2-1, reads DAMVIQNPRYQVTQFGKPVTLSCSQTLNHNVMYWYQQKSSQAPKLLFHYYDKDFNNEADTPDNFQSRRPNTSFCFLDIRSPGLGDTAMYLCATSRYIDVSGEQFFGPGTRLTVL.